This passage covers 32 T cell receptor beta chains from one sample sequenced in a study of cytomegalovirus exposure and HLA in healthy donors. It was with 60 Vbeta and 13 Jbeta primers that the PCR ran. Using immunoSEQ multiplex PCR, the repertoire was profiled, and TCRdb retains in-frame clones only, with some absent. There are 100,000 to 150,000 clones in the sample; about 83% occur only once, and 3.4% lies in the top ten. What was sequenced was PBMCs. These receptors all stem from a man aged 30 to 39 in good health and CMV-seronegative.

The chain has TRBV21-1 and TRBJ2-5; the D call of TRBD2 is as the table states it, not checked on the DNA. TRBV21-1 is reported as a pseudogene. This CDR3 comprises 17 residues. Written as DNA, the CDR3 is TGTGCCAGCAGCAAAGGCCGGGGCCCCAAGGGGGGGGAGACCCAGTACTTC. Its translation: CASSKGRGPKGGETQYF.

The V and J genes are TRBV5-1 and TRBJ2-6, with D possibly being TRBD1 (6 bases). This CDR3 has 15 amino acids. V lost 6 bases, J lost 4 bases, and 14 bases lay in between. Germline CDR1 reads SGHRS; CDR2 reads YFSETQ. CDR3 nucleotides: TGCGCCAGCACCCCACAGGGAGCCGGGGCCAACGTCCTGACTTTC. This translates into CASTPQGAGANVLTF.

The chain joins TRBV7-9 to TRBJ1-2; 9 nucleotides align to TRBD1. V dropped 4 bases and J dropped 4; count of bases not matched to a gene: 1. The CDR3 covers 13 residues. From germline, CDR1 is SEHNR and CDR2 FQNEAQ (reference sequence). In DNA, the CDR3 is TGTGCCAGCAGCTCGACAGGGGGCTATGGCTACACCTTC. Its protein product is CASSSTGGYGYTF.

This clone appeared a few times. V gene TRBV11-2 combines with J gene TRBJ2-1; 9 bases map to TRBD2. Germline V CDR1 and CDR2: SGHAT, FQNNGV. This CDR3 is 16 amino acids long. J was trimmed by 7 bases and V by 2 bases; bases with no gene match: 9. The CDR3 here is CASSLTGGRAGNEQFF. The DNA for the CDR3 is TGTGCCAGCAGCTTAACGGGCGGGAGGGCCGGGAATGAGCAGTTCTTC.

This chain joins TRBV18 and TRBJ1-1, with 7 bases identical to TRBD1. V shed 6 bases and J 0 bases; nucleotides not matched to a gene: 7. Germline CDR1 is KGHSH and CDR2 is LQKENI. The CDR3 has 15 residues. For the CDR3, the DNA is TGTGCCAGCTCTAACTACAGGGGCCTGAACACTGAAGCTTTCTTT. As protein: CASSNYRGLNTEAFF.

This sequence joins TRBV6-5 and TRBJ2-7, with 8 bases that match TRBD2. V dropped 5 bases and J dropped 4; count of bases not matched to a gene: 10. The CDR3 runs to 15 residues. Germline values: CDR1 MNHEY, CDR2 SVGAGI. The CDR3 is CASSRIGLAPYEQYF. As DNA, the CDR3 is TGTGCCAGCAGTCGAATCGGACTAGCCCCTTACGAGCAGTACTTC.

V gene TRBV5-1 combines with J gene TRBJ2-3; D remains unclear. Per germline, CDR1 SGHRS and CDR2 YFSETQ. CDR3 length: 13 amino acids. With 0 bases removed from V and 3 bases from J, the gap between germline ends came to 5 bases. As DNA, the CDR3 is TGCGCCAGCAGCTTGGCCGGGACAGATACGCAGTATTTT. It yields the protein CASSLAGTDTQYF.

The rearrangement links TRBV10-3 to TRBJ1-1, with 9 bases fitting TRBD1. CDR1 ENHRY and CDR2 SYGVKD come from the germline V gene. V lost 7 bases and J lost 4; bases outside the gene matches: 16. The CDR3 spans 17 residues. The CDR3 here is CAITPNEGQGEATEAFF. The CDR3 coding sequence is TGTGCCATCACGCCTAATGAGGGACAGGGAGAGGCCACTGAAGCTTTCTTT.

The chain combines TRBV5-1 with TRBJ1-1, with D tentatively TRBD1 (5 bases). Germline V CDR1 and CDR2: SGHRS, YFSETQ. Trimming removed 6 bases at V and 4 bases at J, with 16 bases between. The CDR3 spans 14 residues. CDR3 bases: TGCGCCAGCAATGTCGGGGAGGGGTTCACTGAAGCTTTCTTT. As protein: CASNVGEGFTEAFF.

Only a few counts were recorded for this clone. The chain couples TRBV13 to TRBJ1-4, with D tentatively TRBD1 (5 bases). The CDR3 covers 14 residues. V lost 2 bases and J 2 bases, leaving 6 bases between the germline ends. From germline, CDR1 is PRHDT and CDR2 FYEKMQ (reference sequence). DNA for the CDR3: TGTGCCAGCAGCTTAACAGGCACTAATGAAAAACTGTTTTTT. It codes for CASSLTGTNEKLFF. The full variable domain, its missing parts supplied by reference TRBV13 and TRBJ1-4, is AAGVIQSPRHLIKEKRETATLKCYPIPRHDTVYWYQQGPGQDPQFLISFYEKMQSDKGSIPDRFSAQQFSDYHSELNMSSLELGDSALYFCASSLTGTNEKLFFGSGTQLSVL.

CDR3 region: CASSIAGGPNEQFF. The CDR3 DNA sequence: TGTGCCAGTAGTATTGCGGGAGGGCCAAATGAGCAGTTCTTC. This rearrangement joins TRBV19 to TRBJ2-1; 9 nucleotides agree with TRBD2. This CDR3 comprises 14 residues. V shed 3 bases, J shed 7 bases, and the junction held 4 bases outside the gene matches. Germline CDR1 reads LNHDA; CDR2 reads SQIVND (reference sequence). The complete variable domain, with remaining parts taken from reference TRBV19 and TRBJ2-1, reads DGGITQSPKYLFRKEGQNVTLSCEQNLNHDAMYWYRQDPGQGLRLIYYSQIVNDFQKGDIAEGYSVSREKKESFPLTVTSAQKNPTAFYLCASSIAGGPNEQFFGPGTRLTVL.

J is TRBJ1-3 and V is TRBV5-4; D is unclear. Trimming shortened V by 4 bases and J by 0 bases, and 8 bases separated the two germline ends. The CDR3 has 14 amino acids. The germline V gene encodes CDR1 SGHNT and CDR2 YYREEE (reference sequence). CDR3 sequence (DNA): TGTGCCAGCAGCGACGACTACTCTGGAAACACCATATATTTT. Translating it yields CASSDDYSGNTIYF.

The chain couples TRBV19 to TRBJ2-1; 12 nucleotides align to TRBD2. The CDR3 runs 18 residues. Losses at the gene ends were 3 bases for V and 3 bases for J; bases not matched to a gene: 9. Per the germline V gene, CDR1 is LNHDA and CDR2 is SQIVND (reference sequence). The CDR3 protein is CASSISMMTSGGYNEQFF. CDR3 in DNA: TGTGCCAGTAGTATCTCGATGATGACTAGCGGGGGCTACAATGAGCAGTTCTTC. The full variable domain, its missing parts supplied by reference TRBV19 and TRBJ2-1, is DGGITQSPKYLFRKEGQNVTLSCEQNLNHDAMYWYRQDPGQGLRLIYYSQIVNDFQKGDIAEGYSVSREKKESFPLTVTSAQKNPTAFYLCASSISMMTSGGYNEQFFGPGTRLTVL.

This sequence joins TRBV7-3 and TRBJ2-1; 9 bases are shared with TRBD2. V dropped 0 bases and J dropped 4; count of bases not matched to a gene: 7. The CDR3 extends over 17 amino acids. Germline assignment: CDR1 SGHTA and CDR2 FQGTGA. CDR3 DNA: TGTGCCAGCAGCTTAACGGTGCTAGCGGGGATATACAATGAGCAGTTCTTC. Translation: CASSLTVLAGIYNEQFF.

J is TRBJ1-2 and V is TRBV28; 9 positions agree with TRBD1. The J segment lost 8 bases and the V segment lost 6 bases, leaving 1 base of the junction unmatched. In germline, CDR1 is MDHEN, CDR2 SYDVKM. CDR3 length: 11 residues. Here the CDR3 reads CASRGQGGYTF. The DNA of the CDR3 is TGTGCCAGCAGGGGACAGGGCGGCTACACCTTC.

This clone was counted between two and nine times. V gene TRBV6-4 combines with J gene TRBJ2-1; D is ambiguous. V lost 5 bases and J 0 bases, leaving 11 bases between the germline ends. CDR3 length equals 15 residues. Per the germline V gene, CDR1 is MRHNA and CDR2 is SNTAGT. CDR3 amino acids: CASSSRHSSYNEQFF. For the CDR3, the DNA is TGTGCCAGCAGTTCTCGACACAGCTCCTACAATGAGCAGTTCTTC.

The J gene is TRBJ2-5, the V gene TRBV7-7; D unclear. CDR3 length: 15 amino acids. The germline V gene has CDR1 SSHAT and CDR2 FNYEAQ (reference sequence). Trimming took 2 bases from V and 1 from J, leaving 11 bases between them. The CDR3 spells CASSLSPTVQETQYF. The DNA for the CDR3 is TGTGCCAGCAGCTTAAGTCCAACAGTCCAAGAGACCCAGTACTTC.

The chain links TRBV4-2 to TRBJ2-1, with 12 bases fitting TRBD1. V dropped 1 base and J dropped 9; count of bases not matched to a gene: 10. This CDR3 has 17 residues. From germline, CDR1 is LGHNA and CDR2 YNFKEQ. The CDR3 sequence: CASSQGPGTGGFSEQFF. The CDR3 bases are TGTGCCAGCAGCCAAGGCCCCGGGACAGGGGGCTTCAGTGAGCAGTTCTTC.

The CDR3 protein is CASSDSQGSEAFF. CDR3 in DNA: TGTGCCAGCAGTGACTCTCAGGGCTCTGAAGCTTTCTTT. This chain uses TRBV6-4 with TRBJ1-1, with D possibly being TRBD1 (5 bases). Germline V CDR1 and CDR2: MRHNA, SNTAGT. The length of the CDR3 is 13 residues. Trimming took off 0 bases at V and 6 bases at J, with 8 bases between the two ends.

The CDR3 nucleotides read TGTGCCAGCAGCTCGATTGGGGGGGTTAACACCGGGGAGCTGTTTTTT. Protein: CASSSIGGVNTGELFF. The genes are TRBV5-8 and TRBJ2-2, with 7 bases fitting TRBD2. Germline CDR1 reads SGHTS; CDR2 reads YDEGEE. The CDR3 totals 16 residues. After removal of 3 bases from V and 2 bases from J, the junction contained 7 bases not matched to a gene.

This clone came up a few times. The J gene is TRBJ1-2, the V gene TRBV19; TRBD1 matches at 10 bases. Germline CDR1 LNHDA, CDR2 SQIVND (reference sequence). The CDR3 extends over 14 amino acids. V shed 4 bases, J shed 8 bases, and the junction held 7 bases outside the gene matches. The CDR3 nucleotides are TGTGCCAGTAGTACTGACAGGGGGCTTGGAGGCTACACCTTC. It is translated as CASSTDRGLGGYTF.

This sequence joins TRBV6-5 and TRBJ1-4; D gene unclear. The CDR3 has 14 amino acids. V was cut by 4 bases and J by 2 bases, with 8 bases left in between. Germline CDR1 reads MNHEY; CDR2 reads SVGAGI. The CDR3 region is CASSWGGTNEKLFF. The CDR3 nucleotides read TGTGCCAGCAGTTGGGGAGGGACTAATGAAAAACTGTTTTTT.

This chain links TRBV10-3 with TRBJ2-3; the D is unclear. The CDR3 extends over 13 amino acids. Germline V gene lookup returns CDR1 ENHRY and CDR2 SYGVKD. The V gene lost 8 bases and the J gene lost 2 bases, with 11 bases spanning the gap. The DNA of the CDR3 is TGTGCCATCTTTCGCTTACTCACAGATACGCAGTATTTT. It yields the protein CAIFRLLTDTQYF.

This chain connects TRBV28 to TRBJ1-1; the D gene is possibly TRBD1 (6 bases). Germline-derived CDR1 and CDR2 are MDHEN and SYDVKM. V was cut by 6 bases and J by 0 bases, with 11 bases left in between. The CDR3 has 14 residues. The CDR3 here is CASRPGTLNTEAFF. The CDR3 DNA is TGTGCCAGCAGGCCTGGGACACTGAACACTGAAGCTTTCTTT.

V usage is TRBV7-9 and J usage is TRBJ2-3, with 8 bases lining up with TRBD1. The CDR3 has 15 amino acids. CDR1 and CDR2 (germline): SEHNR, FQNEAQ (reference sequence). Trimming removed 4 bases from V and 1 base from J; junction bases left unmatched: 4. In DNA, the CDR3 is TGTGCCAGCAGCTCGTCGGGACAGGGCACAGATACGCAGTATTTT. Translated: CASSSSGQGTDTQYF.

V and J are TRBV29-1 and TRBJ1-5; 7 nucleotides align to TRBD1. V was pared by 6 bases and J by 3 bases, with 5 bases of the junction left unmatched. The V gene's germline CDR1 is SQVTM and CDR2 ANQGSEA. The CDR3 contains 13 residues. The CDR3 here is CSVGTAYNQPQHF. DNA for the CDR3: TGCAGCGTGGGGACAGCTTACAATCAGCCCCAGCATTTT.

About this clone itself: The CDR3 ends on some other residue instead of the conserved phenylalanine or tryptophan, so this is likely a read error. CDR3 DNA: TGTGCCAGCAGTCTCCTGGGGGGTGAACGGACCGGGGAGCTGTTTGTT. Translation: CASSLLGGERTGELFV. This chain links TRBV27 with TRBJ2-2, with a possible D match to TRBD2 (6 bases). Germline CDR1 MNHEY, CDR2 SMNVEV (reference sequence). Deletions cut 5 bases from V and 5 bases from J, with 18 bases between. This CDR3 has 16 residues.

This chain joins TRBV5-4 and TRBJ1-1; D unresolved. V was cut by 1 base and J by 4 bases, with 8 bases left in between. Germline V gene lookup returns CDR1 SGHNT and CDR2 YYREEE (reference sequence). The CDR3 is 13 residues long. CDR3 nucleotide sequence: TGTGCCAGCAGCTTGTCGGGTACCACTGAAGCTTTCTTT. Residues: CASSLSGTTEAFF.

This chain joins TRBV5-1 and TRBJ2-6; no definite D call. The germline CDR1 and CDR2 sequences are SGHRS and YFSETQ. The V end lost 6 bases, the J end lost 2 bases, and 6 bases lay between the germline ends. The CDR3 has 13 residues. CDR3 sequence: CASTVAGANVLTF. The CDR3 nucleotides are TGCGCCAGCACAGTTGCTGGGGCCAACGTCCTGACTTTC.

The sample holds a few counts of this clone. The chain employs TRBV9 and TRBJ1-2, with D perhaps TRBD1 (6 bases). Looked up from germline, CDR1 is SGDLS and CDR2 is YYNGEE. The CDR3 extends over 15 amino acids. V lost 0 bases and J lost 2, with 11 bases in between. CDR3 region: CASSVGGQTNYGYTF. The CDR3 region has the DNA TGTGCCAGCAGCGTAGGGGGGCAGACAAACTATGGCTACACCTTC.

This chain uses TRBV30 with TRBJ2-7; 8 nucleotides align to TRBD1. Trimming took 0 bases from V and 2 from J; bases not matched to a gene: 0. The V gene's germline CDR1 is GTSNPN and CDR2 SVGIG (reference sequence). The CDR3 has 13 amino acids. Here the CDR3 DNA reads TGTGCCTGGAGTGTACAGGGGGCCTACGAGCAGTACTTC. This codes for CAWSVQGAYEQYF.

This clone appeared a few times. The chain joins TRBV5-6 to TRBJ1-5, with unresolved D. V dropped 4 bases and J dropped 9 bases, with 17 bases sitting between them. Germline V gene lookup returns CDR1 SGHDT and CDR2 YYEEEE. The length of the CDR3 is 14 residues. In DNA, the CDR3 is TGTGCCAGCAGCCCAGGATTCCTCCAACCGCCCCAGCATTTT. Protein: CASSPGFLQPPQHF.